One TCR beta chain is described in this entry. No antigen is known for it. Base qualities were left out, and no much larger clone turns up one base away. V is pruned by 4 bases and J by 0 bases, leaving 16 bases of the junction without a gene match. CDR1 is given as SGHRS and CDR2 as YFSETQ, both from the germline V gene. Its CDR3 holds 18 amino acids, cysteine through phenylalanine. Only the CDR3 DNA stays, 54 bases, in frame from base 1. The entry originates in a study of CD8 T cells in ankylosing spondylitis (TCRdb year 2017). At the level of the whole study: T cell receptor beta repertoires were profiled in healthy donors and ankylosing spondylitis patients so that disease-linked TCR variants could be found. The full study cohort comprised about 25 ankylosing spondylitis patients and over a hundred healthy donors. Peripheral blood was sampled, and synovial fluid was also collected from ankylosing spondylitis patients.

The instrument given in TCRdb is Illumina HiSeq 2500. TCR beta libraries were prepared by quantitative 5'-RACE with molecular barcodes. For the original study's pipeline: A new computational method based on a probabilistic model of VDJ rearrangement was used to identify disease-linked TCR variants. The public reads were reprocessed in TCRdb via fastp at Q25 and MiXCR, keeping in-frame beta chains. Rows are combined by CDR3 protein, so each entry shows the most common genes and DNA. V and J calls and clone size were set by TCRdb, not the authors. This sample holds hundreds of thousands of distinct CDR3 sequences; approximately 12% were observed only once. The leading ten clones occupy around 0.51% of the sample. Here is what the overall study found, with its caveats: A TCR beta motif made up of eight highly homologous amino acid variants appeared to be characteristic of blood from ankylosing spondylitis patients. Some motif variants were previously reported in synovial fluid and blood of reactive arthritis patients, suggesting common disease-initiation mechanisms. A CD8+ phenotype was shown by the disease-linked clones, which were found at relatively low frequencies in peripheral blood. According to the report, matched synovial fluid samples from ankylosing spondylitis patients were significantly enriched for the disease-linked clones.

Source material: blood, either unsorted or a sorted T cell fraction (not recorded which). The chain links TRBV5-1 with TRBJ2-7, with 7 bases matching TRBD2. The receptor was derived from a male donor with ankylosing spondylitis. CDR3 protein: CASSHPNSLGGSSYEQYF. The DNA sequence reads TGCGCCAGCAGCCACCCTAATTCACTGGGCGGGAGCTCCTACGAGCAGTACTTC.